This T cell receptor beta chain was identified during a study of cytomegalovirus exposure and HLA in healthy donors. About the research overall: It was reported in a later analysis that the same platform had been used for the 120 validation repertoires as for the roughly 670 first-cohort repertoires.

As to this clone: Its specificity is not known.

Broader study findings: Specificity for CMV antigens was confirmed in vitro for a few of the CMV-associated chains. For most TCR sequences rarity was the rule, although some public TCRs occurred in many donors.

CDR1 and CDR2 from the germline V gene are LNHNV and YYDKDF (reference sequence). This CDR3 comprises 14 residues. The assay was immunoSEQ multiplex PCR, and TCRdb's table has in-frame clones only and misses some. Among 85,000 to 130,000 clones, 88% were seen once, and the ten largest hold 1.5% to 2%. The origin of this receptor is a woman between 18 and 29 years old in good health and CMV-seropositive. This chain links TRBV15 with TRBJ1-6, with D possibly matching TRBD1 (5 bases). Sequencing was done on a sample of PBMCs. CDR3 nucleotides: TGTGCGACAGCCACAGCTATTTATAATTCACCCCTCCACTTT. Translating gives CATATAIYNSPLHF.